Below, one TCR beta chain is given with its context. These data belong to a study of control samples from healthy donors and cancer patients. Using immunoSEQ multiplex PCR, the repertoire was profiled, and TCRdb retains in-frame clones only, with some absent. The sample lists 70,000 to 95,000 clones, just over 90% occurring once. V was pared by 2 bases and J by 6 bases, with 10 bases between. Germline values: CDR1 GTSNPN, CDR2 SVGIG (reference sequence). This CDR3 is built from 12 residues. The chain carries TRBV30 and TRBJ1-2; no clear D. This receptor was identified in a woman aged 25-40 years in good health. The material sequenced was blood. The CDR3 DNA reads TGTGCCTGGAGTTCTTTGGTGGATGGCTACACCTTC. Protein sequence: CAWSSLVDGYTF.